These 10 T cell receptor beta chains were sequenced from one sample in a study of OX40 agonist ivuxolimab in advanced cancers. Produced via immunoSEQ multiplex PCR; TCRdb's table is partial and in-frame only. The sample has around 60,000 clones, over 75% seen once. This specimen consisted of CD4+ or CD8+ T cells sorted from blood, obtained in a trial of the OX40 agonist ivuxolimab. All receptors derive from an adult with an advanced solid tumor such as melanoma, head and neck, liver or kidney cancer.

The V gene is TRBV9, the J gene TRBJ2-1; no reliable D call. The length of the CDR3 is 12 residues. Per the germline V gene, CDR1 is SGDLS and CDR2 is YYNGEE. Trimming took 4 bases from V and 9 from J, leaving 11 bases between them. This CDR3 is CASSPPVGEQFF. CDR3 sequence (DNA): TGTGCCAGCAGCCCTCCTGTCGGTGAGCAGTTCTTC.

The chain uses TRBV2 and TRBJ2-3, with D unresolved. The germline V gene has CDR1 SNHLY and CDR2 FYNNEI. Trimming stripped 3 bases from V and 5 bases from J, with 9 bases between. The CDR3 extends over 13 amino acids. CDR3 DNA: TGTGCCAGCAGTGAGAATGGAATAGATACGCAGTATTTT. It codes for CASSENGIDTQYF.

The chain carries TRBV5-5 and TRBJ2-7, with D possibly TRBD1 on 5 matching bases. Germline-derived CDR1 and CDR2 are SGHKS and YYEKEE (reference sequence). The CDR3 has 15 residues. V was clipped by 4 bases and J by 4 bases, with 18 bases between them. CDR3 amino acids: CASSGYRPSTYEQYF. The CDR3 coding sequence is TGTGCCAGCAGCGGGTACAGGCCATCAACATACGAGCAGTACTTC.

This chain links TRBV10-2 with TRBJ2-7; D is unresolved. V was pared by 1 base and J by 7 bases, with 14 bases between. In germline, CDR1 is WSHSY, CDR2 SAAADI. The CDR3 extends over 14 amino acids. In nucleotides, the CDR3 is TGCGCCAGCAGTGAGTTGGTGAAGCGAGATGAGCAGTACTTC. Its translation: CASSELVKRDEQYF.

This clone was recorded only once. This chain links TRBV7-9 with TRBJ2-2; TRBD2 might be the D (5 bases). CDR1 is SEHNR, CDR2 FQNEAQ, per germline (reference sequence). Trimming removed 5 bases at V and 6 bases at J, with 13 bases between. There are 14 residues in the CDR3. CDR3 sequence (DNA): TGTGCCAGCAGCAATGGGATGGAGGCCGGGGAGCTGTTTTTT. Encoded protein: CASSNGMEAGELFF.

The chain uses TRBV6-1 and TRBJ1-1; a possible D gene is TRBD1 (5 bases). CDR3 size: 15 residues. Per germline, CDR1 MNHNS and CDR2 SASEGT. Trimming shortened V by 0 bases and J by 5 bases, and 13 bases separated the two germline ends. The chain's CDR3 is CASSEARGVGTEAFF. CDR3 DNA: TGTGCCAGCAGTGAAGCACGGGGGGTGGGAACTGAAGCTTTCTTT.

The chain is built from TRBV7-6 and TRBJ2-2; D is unclear. Germline assignment: CDR1 SGHVS and CDR2 FNYEAQ. The CDR3 runs 16 residues. Trimming took 1 base from V and 4 from J, leaving 13 bases between them. CDR3 loop: CASSLEAIPPTGELFF. The CDR3 DNA is TGTGCCAGCAGCTTAGAAGCGATCCCTCCCACCGGGGAGCTGTTTTTT.

A word on this clone: Different DNA sequences within this sample yield the same CDR3. This chain links TRBV5-1 with TRBJ1-3; D not resolved. Germline V gene sequence: CDR1 SGHRS, CDR2 YFSETQ. The CDR3 covers 16 residues. Trimming stripped 0 bases from V and 3 bases from J, with 13 bases between. The DNA of the CDR3 is TGCGCCAGCAGCTTGGCGGGGATCCGATATGGAAACACCATATATTTT. It codes for CASSLAGIRYGNTIYF.

This rearrangement joins TRBV9 to TRBJ1-3; D may be TRBD1 (6 bases). The length of the CDR3 is 16 residues. Trimming shortened V by 1 base and J by 4 bases, and 15 bases separated the two germline ends. Germline CDR1 reads SGDLS; CDR2 reads YYNGEE. CDR3 region: CASSVTTGRGGNTIYF. The CDR3, as DNA: TGTGCCAGCAGCGTAACAACAGGGAGGGGCGGAAACACCATATATTTT.

The chain couples TRBV29-1 to TRBJ1-2, with D tentatively TRBD1 (6 bases). Looked up from germline, CDR1 is SQVTM and CDR2 is ANQGSEA. The CDR3 is 12 amino acids. Trimming pared 5 bases from V and 4 bases from J, leaving 11 bases between. CDR3 coding DNA: TGCAGCGTTCTCGGGGGCGGCTATGGCTACACCTTC. It codes for CSVLGGGYGYTF.